This TCR beta chain was identified in a study of blood T cell repertoires in COVID-19. Study summary: In each case, the material was cDNA or gDNA derived from T cells, B-cell-depleted T cells, or PBMCs.

This CDR3 comprises 12 residues. Germline V CDR1 and CDR2: SQVTM, ANQGSEA. V was clipped by 7 bases and J by 1 base; unmatched bases: 2. A Seattle source enrolled patients during active infection and followed them longitudinally. Original methodology: Amplification from reference gene primers served as the basis for estimated nucleated cell counts. Using immunoSEQ multiplex PCR, the repertoire was profiled, and TCRdb retains in-frame clones only, with some absent. V, J and clone size were drawn from that table, and D and trimming were deduced from the DNA. The sample includes approximately 49,000 clones, 81% seen only once; the top ten take under 25%.

This clonotype originated in an elderly woman with COVID-19, enrolled during active disease. The sequenced sample consisted of peripheral blood. The chain employs TRBV29-1 and TRBJ2-7; 9 bases line up with TRBD2. The DNA of the CDR3 is TGCAGCGCGGGACTAGCTTCCTACGAGCAGTACTTC. Translation gives CSAGLASYEQYF.